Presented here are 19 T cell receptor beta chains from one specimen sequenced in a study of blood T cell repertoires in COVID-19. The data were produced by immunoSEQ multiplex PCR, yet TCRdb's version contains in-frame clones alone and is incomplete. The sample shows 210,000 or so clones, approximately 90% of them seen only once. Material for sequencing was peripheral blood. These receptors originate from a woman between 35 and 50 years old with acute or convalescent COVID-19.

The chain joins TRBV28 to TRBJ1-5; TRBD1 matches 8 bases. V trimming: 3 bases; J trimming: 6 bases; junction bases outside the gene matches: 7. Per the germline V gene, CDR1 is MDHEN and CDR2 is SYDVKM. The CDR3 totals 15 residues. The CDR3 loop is CASSLYRGIFQPQHF. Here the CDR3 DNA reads TGTGCCAGCAGTTTGTACAGGGGGATATTTCAGCCCCAGCATTTT. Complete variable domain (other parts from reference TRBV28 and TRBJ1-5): DVKVTQSSRYLVKRTGEKVFLECVQDMDHENMFWYRQDPGLGLRLIYFSYDVKMKEKGDIPEGYSVSREKKERFSLILESASTNQTSMYLCASSLYRGIFQPQHFGDGTRLSIL.

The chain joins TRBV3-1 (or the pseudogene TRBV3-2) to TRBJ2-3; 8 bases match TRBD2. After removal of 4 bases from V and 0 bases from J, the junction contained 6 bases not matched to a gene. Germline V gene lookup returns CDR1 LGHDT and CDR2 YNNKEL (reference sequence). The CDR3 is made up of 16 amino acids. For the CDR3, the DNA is TGTGCCAGCAGCCGGAATAGCGGGGCTAGCACAGATACGCAGTATTTT. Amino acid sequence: CASSRNSGASTDTQYF.

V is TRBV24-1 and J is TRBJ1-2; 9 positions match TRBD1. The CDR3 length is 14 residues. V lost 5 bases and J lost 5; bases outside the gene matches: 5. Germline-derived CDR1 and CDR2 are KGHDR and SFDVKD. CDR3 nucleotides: TGTGCCACCAGTGCCCCGGGACAGGGATATGGCTACACCTTC. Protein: CATSAPGQGYGYTF.

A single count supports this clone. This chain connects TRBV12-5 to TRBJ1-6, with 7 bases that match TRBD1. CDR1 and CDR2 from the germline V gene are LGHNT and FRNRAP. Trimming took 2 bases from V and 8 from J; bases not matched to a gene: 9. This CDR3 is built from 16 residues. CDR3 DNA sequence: TGTGCTAGTGGTTTGTCACAGGGGTTGGGGGATTCACCCCTCCACTTT. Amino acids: CASGLSQGLGDSPLHF. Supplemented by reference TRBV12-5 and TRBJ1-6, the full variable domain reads DARVTQTPRHKVTEMGQEVTMRCQPILGHNTVFWYRQTMMQGLELLAYFRNRAPLDDSGMPKDRFSAEMPDATLATLKIQPSEPRDSAVYFCASGLSQGLGDSPLHFGNGTRLTVT.

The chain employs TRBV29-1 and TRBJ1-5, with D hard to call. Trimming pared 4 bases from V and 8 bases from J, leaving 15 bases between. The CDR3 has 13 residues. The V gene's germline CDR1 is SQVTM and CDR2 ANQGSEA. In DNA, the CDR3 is TGCAGCGTTGGAGTGAGGGCTTTTGAGCCCCAGCATTTT. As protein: CSVGVRAFEPQHF.

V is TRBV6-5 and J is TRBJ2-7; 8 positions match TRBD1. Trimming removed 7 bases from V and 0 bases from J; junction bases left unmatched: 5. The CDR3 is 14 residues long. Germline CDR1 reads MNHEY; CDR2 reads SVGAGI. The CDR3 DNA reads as TGTGCCAGCACGCAACAGGGGGACTCCTACGAGCAGTACGTC. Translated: CASTQQGDSYEQYV.

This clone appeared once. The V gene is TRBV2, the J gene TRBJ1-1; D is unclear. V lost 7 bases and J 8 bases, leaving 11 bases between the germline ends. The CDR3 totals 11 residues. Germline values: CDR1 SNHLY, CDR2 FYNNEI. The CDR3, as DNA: TGTGCCAGCAAGAGGGTTTGGGAAGCTTTCTTT. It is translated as CASKRVWEAFF.

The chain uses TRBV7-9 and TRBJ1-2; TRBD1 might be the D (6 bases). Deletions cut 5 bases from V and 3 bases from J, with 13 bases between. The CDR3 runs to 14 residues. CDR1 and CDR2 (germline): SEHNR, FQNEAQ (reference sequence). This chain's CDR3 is CASSLVGHHYGYTF. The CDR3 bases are TGTGCCAGCAGCCTTGTGGGACACCACTATGGCTACACCTTC.

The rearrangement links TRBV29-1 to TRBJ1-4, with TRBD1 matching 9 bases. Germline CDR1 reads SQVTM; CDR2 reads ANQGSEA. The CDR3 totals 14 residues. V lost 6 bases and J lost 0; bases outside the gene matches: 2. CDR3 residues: CSVGTGSTNEKLFF. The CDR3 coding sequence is TGCAGCGTGGGGACAGGGTCAACTAATGAAAAACTGTTTTTT.

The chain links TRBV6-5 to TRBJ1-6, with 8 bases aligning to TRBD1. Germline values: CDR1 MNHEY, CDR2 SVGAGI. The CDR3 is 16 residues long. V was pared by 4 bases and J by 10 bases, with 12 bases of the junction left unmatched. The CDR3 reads CASSSPTGDRISPLHF. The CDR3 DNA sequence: TGTGCCAGCAGTTCCCCTACCGGGGACAGGATCTCACCCCTCCACTTT.

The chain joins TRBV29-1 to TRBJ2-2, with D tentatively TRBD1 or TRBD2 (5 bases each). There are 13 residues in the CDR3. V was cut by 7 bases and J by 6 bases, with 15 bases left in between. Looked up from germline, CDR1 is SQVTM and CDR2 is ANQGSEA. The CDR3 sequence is CSGDYQGSGELFF. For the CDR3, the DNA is TGCAGCGGTGACTATCAGGGATCCGGGGAGCTGTTTTTT.

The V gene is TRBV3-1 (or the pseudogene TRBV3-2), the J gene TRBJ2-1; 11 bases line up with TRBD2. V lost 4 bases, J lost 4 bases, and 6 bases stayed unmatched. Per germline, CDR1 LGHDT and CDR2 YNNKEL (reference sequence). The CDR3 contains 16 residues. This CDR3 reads CASSLRVAGGYNEQFF. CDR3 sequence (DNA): TGTGCCAGCAGCCTAAGGGTAGCGGGGGGGTACAATGAGCAGTTCTTC.

The CDR3 loop is CASSQTSGSQYF. CDR3 bases: TGTGCCAGCAGCCAGACTAGCGGTTCGCAGTATTTT. The rearrangement uses TRBV3-1 (or the pseudogene TRBV3-2) and TRBJ2-3; 9 bases are a match to TRBD2. CDR3 length equals 12 residues. In germline, CDR1 is LGHDT, CDR2 YNNKEL (reference sequence). After removal of 3 bases from V and 10 bases from J, the junction contained 2 bases not matched to a gene.

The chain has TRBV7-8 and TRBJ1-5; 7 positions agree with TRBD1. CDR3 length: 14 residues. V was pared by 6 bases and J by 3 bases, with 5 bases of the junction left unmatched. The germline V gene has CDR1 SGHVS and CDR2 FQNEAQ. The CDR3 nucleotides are TGTGCCAGCAGTCTACAGGGGTACAATCAGCCCCAGCATTTT. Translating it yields CASSLQGYNQPQHF.

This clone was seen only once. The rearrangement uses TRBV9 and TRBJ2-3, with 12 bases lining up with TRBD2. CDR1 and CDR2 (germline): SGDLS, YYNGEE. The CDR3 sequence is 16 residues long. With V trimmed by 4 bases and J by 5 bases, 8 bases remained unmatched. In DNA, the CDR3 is TGTGCCAGCAGCTCGCTAGCGGGGGGGCCGGGAGATACGCAGTATTTT. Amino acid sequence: CASSSLAGGPGDTQYF.

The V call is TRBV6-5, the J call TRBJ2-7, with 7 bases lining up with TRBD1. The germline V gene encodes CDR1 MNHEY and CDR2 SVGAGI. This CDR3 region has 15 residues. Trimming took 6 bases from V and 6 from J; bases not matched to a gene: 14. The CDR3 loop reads CASRTGIQRFCEQYV. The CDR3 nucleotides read TGTGCCAGCAGGACAGGGATCCAGCGTTTTTGCGAGCAGTACGTC.

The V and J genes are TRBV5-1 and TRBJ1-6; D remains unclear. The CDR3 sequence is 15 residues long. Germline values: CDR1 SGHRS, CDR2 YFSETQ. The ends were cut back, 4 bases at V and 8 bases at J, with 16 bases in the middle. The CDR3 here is CASSDLPGLDSPLHF. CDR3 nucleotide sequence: TGCGCCAGCAGCGATCTTCCGGGATTGGATTCACCCCTCCACTTT.

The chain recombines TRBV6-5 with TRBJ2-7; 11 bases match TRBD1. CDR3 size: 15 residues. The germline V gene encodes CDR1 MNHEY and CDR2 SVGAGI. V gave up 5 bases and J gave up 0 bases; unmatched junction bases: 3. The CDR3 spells CASSPGTGGSYEQYV. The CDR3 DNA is TGTGCCAGCAGTCCCGGGACAGGGGGCTCCTACGAGCAGTACGTC.

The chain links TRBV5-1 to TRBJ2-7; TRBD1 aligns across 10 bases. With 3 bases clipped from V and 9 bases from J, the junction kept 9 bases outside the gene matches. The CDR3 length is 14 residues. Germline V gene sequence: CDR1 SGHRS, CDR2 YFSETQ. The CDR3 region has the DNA TGCGCCAGCAGCTCCACGGGACAGGGGACCTCGCAGTACGTC. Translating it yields CASSSTGQGTSQYV.